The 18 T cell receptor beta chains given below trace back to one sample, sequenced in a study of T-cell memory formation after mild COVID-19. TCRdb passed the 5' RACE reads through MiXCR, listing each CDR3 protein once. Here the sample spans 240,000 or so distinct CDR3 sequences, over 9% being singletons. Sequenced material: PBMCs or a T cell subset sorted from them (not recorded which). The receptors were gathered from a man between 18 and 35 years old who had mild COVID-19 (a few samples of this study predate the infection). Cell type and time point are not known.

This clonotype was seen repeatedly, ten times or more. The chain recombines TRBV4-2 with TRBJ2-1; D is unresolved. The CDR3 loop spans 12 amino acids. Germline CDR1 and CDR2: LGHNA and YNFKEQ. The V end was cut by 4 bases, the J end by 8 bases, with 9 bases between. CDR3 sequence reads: CASSLSRDEQFF. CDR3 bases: TGTGCCAGCAGCCTCTCCCGGGATGAGCAGTTCTTC.

The CDR3, as DNA: TGTGCCAGCAGCTTCCTCGGGCCGTCGCGAGAAAAACTGTTTTTT. This translates into CASSFLGPSREKLFF. V is TRBV5-8 and J is TRBJ1-4; D is uncertain. Trimming cost V 2 bases and J 8 bases, with 16 bases left between them. From germline, CDR1 is SGHTS and CDR2 YDEGEE. CDR3 length equals 15 residues.

The CDR3 nucleotides are TGCAGTGCTAGAGACCCGACAGGGATCAATGAGCAGTTCTTC. Protein sequence: CSARDPTGINEQFF. This chain joins TRBV20-1 and TRBJ2-1; 7 bases line up with TRBD1. V shed 0 bases and J 6 bases; nucleotides not matched to a gene: 5. This CDR3 spans 14 amino acids. Per the germline V gene, CDR1 is DFQATT and CDR2 is SNEGSKA (reference sequence).

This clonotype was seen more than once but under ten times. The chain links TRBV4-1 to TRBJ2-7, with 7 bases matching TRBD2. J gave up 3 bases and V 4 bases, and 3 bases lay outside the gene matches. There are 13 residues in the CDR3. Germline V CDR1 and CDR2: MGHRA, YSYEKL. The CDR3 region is CASSRGGDYEQYF. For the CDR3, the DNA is TGCGCCAGCAGCCGGGGGGGGGACTACGAGCAGTACTTC.

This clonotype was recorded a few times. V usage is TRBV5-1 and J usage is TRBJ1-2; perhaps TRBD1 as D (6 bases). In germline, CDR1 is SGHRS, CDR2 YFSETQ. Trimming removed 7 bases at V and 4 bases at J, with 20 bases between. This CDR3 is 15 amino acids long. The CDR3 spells CASSANTGRSYGYTF. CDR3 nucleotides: TGCGCCAGCTCGGCTAACACAGGGCGGTCCTATGGCTACACCTTC.

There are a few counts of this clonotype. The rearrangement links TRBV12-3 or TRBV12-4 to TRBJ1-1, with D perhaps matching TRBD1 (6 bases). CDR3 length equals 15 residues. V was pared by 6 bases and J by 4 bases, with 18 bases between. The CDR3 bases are TGTGCCAGCAGCCCGAATACAGGGTACGCCACTGAAGCTTTCTTT. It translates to CASSPNTGYATEAFF.

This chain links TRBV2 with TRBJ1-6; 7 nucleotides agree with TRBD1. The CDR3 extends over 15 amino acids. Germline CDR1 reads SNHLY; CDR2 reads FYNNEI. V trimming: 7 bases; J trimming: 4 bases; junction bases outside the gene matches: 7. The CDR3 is CASTKWDRYNSPLHF. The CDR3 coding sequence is TGTGCCAGCACTAAGTGGGACAGATATAATTCACCCCTCCACTTT.

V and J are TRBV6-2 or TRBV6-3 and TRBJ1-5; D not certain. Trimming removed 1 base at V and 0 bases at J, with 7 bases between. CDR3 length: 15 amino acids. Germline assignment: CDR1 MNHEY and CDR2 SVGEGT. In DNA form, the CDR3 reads TGTGCCAGCAGTTACTTGCGGTATAGCAATCAGCCCCAGCATTTT. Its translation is CASSYLRYSNQPQHF.

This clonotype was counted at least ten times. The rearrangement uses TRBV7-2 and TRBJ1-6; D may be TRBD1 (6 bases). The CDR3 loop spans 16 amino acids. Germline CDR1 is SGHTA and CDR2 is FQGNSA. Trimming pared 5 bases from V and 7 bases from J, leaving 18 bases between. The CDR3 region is CASSLTGTSGNSPLHF. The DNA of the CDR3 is TGTGCCAGCAGCCTAACAGGGACCTCCGGGAATTCACCCCTCCACTTT.

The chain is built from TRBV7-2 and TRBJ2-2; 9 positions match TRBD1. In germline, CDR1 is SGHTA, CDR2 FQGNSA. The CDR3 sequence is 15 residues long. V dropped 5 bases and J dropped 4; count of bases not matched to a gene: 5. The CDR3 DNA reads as TGTGCCAGCAGCCGTGACAGGGGGAGCACCGGGGAGCTGTTTTTT. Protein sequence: CASSRDRGSTGELFF. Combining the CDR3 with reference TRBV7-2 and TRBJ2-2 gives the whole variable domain GAGVSQSPSNKVTEKGKDVELRCDPISGHTALYWYRQSLGQGLEFLIYFQGNSAPDKSGLPSDRFSAERTGGSVSTLTIQRTQQEDSAVYLCASSRDRGSTGELFFGEGSRLTVL.

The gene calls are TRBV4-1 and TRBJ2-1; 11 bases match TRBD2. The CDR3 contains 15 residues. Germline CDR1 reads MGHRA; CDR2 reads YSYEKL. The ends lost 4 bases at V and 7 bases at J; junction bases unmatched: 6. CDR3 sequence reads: CASSLRLAGQNEQFF. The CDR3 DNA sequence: TGCGCCAGCAGCCTGAGACTAGCGGGGCAAAATGAGCAGTTCTTC.

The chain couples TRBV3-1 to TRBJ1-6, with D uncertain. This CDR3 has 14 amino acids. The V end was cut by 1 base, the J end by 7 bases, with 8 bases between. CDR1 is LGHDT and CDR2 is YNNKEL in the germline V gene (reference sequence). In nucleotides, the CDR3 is TGTGCCAGCAGCCAAGTTGGATGGAATTCACCCCTCCACTTT. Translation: CASSQVGWNSPLHF.

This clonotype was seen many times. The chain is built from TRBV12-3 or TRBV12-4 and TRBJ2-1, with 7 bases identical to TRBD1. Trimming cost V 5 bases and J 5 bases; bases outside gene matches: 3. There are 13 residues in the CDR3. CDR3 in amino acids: CASSTGTDNEQFF. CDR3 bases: TGTGCCAGCAGTACCGGGACAGACAATGAGCAGTTCTTC.

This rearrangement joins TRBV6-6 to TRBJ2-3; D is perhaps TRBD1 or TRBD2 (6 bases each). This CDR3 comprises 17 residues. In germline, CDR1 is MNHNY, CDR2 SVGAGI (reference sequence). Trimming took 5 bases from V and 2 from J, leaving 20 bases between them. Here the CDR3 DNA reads TGTGCCAGCAGTCTCAACTCCCGGGGGCCCTCCACAGATACGCAGTATTTT. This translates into CASSLNSRGPSTDTQYF.

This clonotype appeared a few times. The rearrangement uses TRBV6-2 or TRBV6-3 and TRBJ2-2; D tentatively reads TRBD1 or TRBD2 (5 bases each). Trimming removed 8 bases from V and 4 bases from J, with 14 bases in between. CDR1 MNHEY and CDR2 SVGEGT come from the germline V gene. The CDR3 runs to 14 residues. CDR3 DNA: TGTGCCAGCGCGGGTCAGGGAAGCACCGGGGAGCTGTTTTTT. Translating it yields CASAGQGSTGELFF.

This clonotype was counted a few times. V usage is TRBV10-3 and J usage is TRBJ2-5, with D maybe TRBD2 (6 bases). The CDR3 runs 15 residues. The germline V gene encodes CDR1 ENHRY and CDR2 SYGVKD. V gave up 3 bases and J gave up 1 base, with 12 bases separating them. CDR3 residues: CAISESQGGQETQYF. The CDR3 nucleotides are TGTGCCATCAGTGAATCTCAGGGAGGCCAAGAGACCCAGTACTTC.

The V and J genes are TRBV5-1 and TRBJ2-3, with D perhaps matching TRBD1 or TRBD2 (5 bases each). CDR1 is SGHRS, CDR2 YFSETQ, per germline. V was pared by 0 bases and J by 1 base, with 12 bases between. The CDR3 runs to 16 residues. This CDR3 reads CASSLGGIVGTDTQYF. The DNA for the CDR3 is TGCGCCAGCAGCTTGGGGGGGATTGTTGGCACAGATACGCAGTATTTT. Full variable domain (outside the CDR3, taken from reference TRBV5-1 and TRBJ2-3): KAGVTQTPRYLIKTRGQQVTLSCSPISGHRSVSWYQQTPGQGLQFLFEYFSETQRNKGNFPGRFSGRQFSNSRSEMNVSTLELGDSALYLCASSLGGIVGTDTQYFGPGTRLTVL.

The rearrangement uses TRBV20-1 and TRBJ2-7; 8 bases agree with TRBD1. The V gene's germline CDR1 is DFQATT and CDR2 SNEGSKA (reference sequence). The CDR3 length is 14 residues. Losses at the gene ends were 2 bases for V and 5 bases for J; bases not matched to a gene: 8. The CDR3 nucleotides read TGCAGTGCTAGACTGGGACAGGTTTTGCACGAGCAGTACTTC. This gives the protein CSARLGQVLHEQYF.